This entry lists 21 T cell receptor beta chains sequenced from one sample in a study of shared T cell receptors in the human thymus. The method was immunoSEQ multiplex PCR; TCRdb's version includes in-frame clones alone and lacks a portion of them. The sample holds about 610,000 clones, over 75% seen once. Separately, the same data were catalogued under a study of human thymus T cells.

Sequenced input: thymocytes. The receptors stem from a boy younger than two with a congenital heart defect.

The rearrangement links TRBV5-8 to TRBJ2-2; the D is unclear. Deletions cut 2 bases from V and 1 base from J, with 6 bases between. Per germline, CDR1 SGHTS and CDR2 YDEGEE. CDR3 length: 14 residues. CDR3 sequence (DNA): TGTGCCAGCAGCTTTGAGCGGAACACCGGGGAGCTGTTTTTT. Its translation: CASSFERNTGELFF.

V usage is TRBV5-4 and J usage is TRBJ1-2, with 7 bases lining up with TRBD1. The CDR3 length is 12 residues. The J segment lost 3 bases and the V segment lost 4 bases, leaving 0 bases of the junction unmatched. Germline V lookup: CDR1 SGHNT, CDR2 YYREEE (reference sequence). CDR3 bases: TGTGCCAGCAGCGGGACAGACTATGGCTACACCTTC. Translating gives CASSGTDYGYTF.

This chain uses TRBV5-1 with TRBJ2-5; maybe TRBD2 (7 bases). With 2 bases removed from V and 1 base from J, the gap between germline ends came to 18 bases. The CDR3 length is 17 residues. Germline V gives CDR1 SGHRS, CDR2 YFSETQ. The CDR3 coding sequence is TGCGCCAGCAGCTTAAGGGGGTTAGCGGGCTTCCAAGAGACCCAGTACTTC. This codes for CASSLRGLAGFQETQYF.

This chain links TRBV18 with TRBJ2-7, with 12 positions matching TRBD1. Looked up from germline, CDR1 is KGHSH and CDR2 is LQKENI. Losses at the gene ends were 3 bases for V and 5 bases for J; bases not matched to a gene: 5. The CDR3 runs to 15 residues. CDR3 sequence reads: CASSPGTGGMNEQYF. CDR3 in DNA: TGTGCCAGCTCACCCGGGACAGGGGGCATGAACGAGCAGTACTTC.

The chain links TRBV4-3 to TRBJ1-4, with D perhaps matching TRBD1 (6 bases). Germline CDR1 LGHNA, CDR2 YSLEER. CDR3 length: 17 residues. The V and J ends lost 1 base and 5 bases respectively, with 17 bases between them. Here the CDR3 DNA reads TGCGCCAGCAGCCAAGCCCCCCGGGGAGGGGGAAATGAAAAACTGTTTTTT. Encoded protein: CASSQAPRGGGNEKLFF.

This chain joins TRBV27 and TRBJ1-2; 9 nucleotides line up with TRBD1. The V segment lost 2 bases and the J segment 5 bases; nucleotides outside the gene matches: 6. This CDR3 contains 15 residues. CDR1 MNHEY and CDR2 SMNVEV come from the germline V gene (reference sequence). The CDR3 DNA sequence: TGTGCCAGCAGTTTAAGACAGGGGGAAAGGTATGGCTACACCTTC. Its translation: CASSLRQGERYGYTF.

The J gene is TRBJ2-1, the V gene TRBV25-1, with D perhaps TRBD1 (6 bases). V was cut by 1 base and J by 8 bases, with 15 bases left in between. Looked up from germline, CDR1 is MGHDK and CDR2 is SYGVNS. This CDR3 region has 15 residues. CDR3 sequence (DNA): TGTGCCAGCAGTGAATTTACAGGGATGGTGGATGAGCAGTTCTTC. Protein: CASSEFTGMVDEQFF.

The J gene is TRBJ2-7, the V gene TRBV5-6; 8 nucleotides match TRBD1. From germline, CDR1 is SGHDT and CDR2 YYEEEE. CDR3 length: 15 amino acids. V gave up 7 bases and J gave up 4 bases; unmatched junction bases: 13. The CDR3 sequence is CASASQGAPRYEQYF. CDR3 nucleotide sequence: TGTGCCAGCGCCTCTCAGGGGGCCCCACGTTACGAGCAGTACTTC.

This clone came up a few times. The chain joins TRBV2 to TRBJ2-1; TRBD2 aligns across 9 bases. This CDR3 comprises 16 residues. The V segment lost 1 base and the J segment 6 bases; nucleotides outside the gene matches: 7. Germline V gene sequence: CDR1 SNHLY, CDR2 FYNNEI. The CDR3 bases are TGTGCCAGCAGTGAAGGACTAGCGGAAATCACCAATGAGCAGTTCTTC. This translates into CASSEGLAEITNEQFF. The full variable domain, with the rest looked up from reference TRBV2 and TRBJ2-1, is EPEVTQTPSHQVTQMGQEVILRCVPISNHLYFYWYRQILGQKVEFLVSFYNNEISEKSEIFDDQFSVERPDGSNFTLKIRSTKLEDSAMYFCASSEGLAEITNEQFFGPGTRLTVL.

This chain's CDR3 is CASSLLGTSDHNEQFF. As DNA, the CDR3 is TGTGCCAGCAGCTTACTGGGGACTAGCGACCACAATGAGCAGTTCTTC. The rearrangement links TRBV7-3 to TRBJ2-1; TRBD2 aligns across 10 bases. The CDR3 loop spans 16 amino acids. The junction had 6 bases not matched to a gene; V was cut back by 2 bases and J by 5 bases. Looked up from germline, CDR1 is SGHTA and CDR2 is FQGTGA.

The chain combines TRBV11-2 with TRBJ2-7; maybe TRBD2 (5 bases). Trimming shortened V by 3 bases and J by 5 bases, and 11 bases separated the two germline ends. The CDR3 runs to 13 residues. Germline lookup yields CDR1 SGHAT and CDR2 FQNNGV. The CDR3 DNA reads TGTGCCAGCAGCTTTCGTGAGGGCCACGAGCAGTACTTC. Protein sequence: CASSFREGHEQYF.

The rearrangement links TRBV27 to TRBJ2-1, with 9 bases matching TRBD1. Germline V gives CDR1 MNHEY, CDR2 SMNVEV (reference sequence). This CDR3 comprises 20 residues. The V gene end was trimmed by 8 bases and the J gene end by 1 base; junction bases not matched to a gene: 21. CDR3 in amino acids: CASGVGLGQGEGKSYNEQFF. The DNA for the CDR3 is TGTGCCAGCGGAGTAGGGCTGGGACAGGGAGAGGGGAAGTCCTACAATGAGCAGTTCTTC.

The V call is TRBV27, the J call TRBJ2-3, with 11 bases aligning to TRBD2. Germline CDR1 and CDR2: MNHEY and SMNVEV (reference sequence). J lost 3 bases, V lost 3 bases, and 8 bases had no gene match. This CDR3 spans 17 amino acids. The CDR3 loop is CASSFWSTSGRTDTQYF. In DNA form, the CDR3 reads TGTGCCAGCAGTTTCTGGTCTACTAGCGGGAGAACAGATACGCAGTATTTT.

This sequence joins TRBV29-1 and TRBJ2-1; maybe TRBD2 (6 bases). The CDR3 runs 15 residues. CDR1 and CDR2 from the germline V gene are SQVTM and ANQGSEA. Trimming took 4 bases from V and 0 from J, leaving 13 bases between them. The DNA for the CDR3 is TGCAGCGTTGGTCAAGCGGGCACCTCCTACAATGAGCAGTTCTTC. Its translation: CSVGQAGTSYNEQFF.

The chain combines TRBV10-3 with TRBJ1-2; D perhaps matches TRBD1 (6 bases). V shed 1 base and J shed 9 bases, with 15 bases lying between them. Germline V gene sequence: CDR1 ENHRY, CDR2 SYGVKD. This CDR3 is built from 14 residues. The CDR3, as DNA: TGTGCCATCAGTGAGTGGGTGGACAGTAAGAGCTACACCTTC. Encoded protein: CAISEWVDSKSYTF.

The V call is TRBV4-3, the J call TRBJ2-7, with TRBD2 matching over 9 bases. Germline V gene data show CDR1 as LGHNA and CDR2 as YSLEER. V was pared by 0 bases and J by 9 bases, with 15 bases of the junction left unmatched. The CDR3 consists of 17 residues. CDR3 DNA sequence: TGCGCCAGCAGCCAAGATCTAATAGCGGGAGAGGCAAGAACGCAGTACTTC. It yields the protein CASSQDLIAGEARTQYF.

This chain links TRBV2 with TRBJ2-1; D possibly corresponds to TRBD2 (5 bases). V gave up 5 bases and J gave up 6 bases, with 17 bases separating them. The CDR3 runs 15 residues. Germline CDR1 is SNHLY and CDR2 is FYNNEI. CDR3 DNA sequence: TGTGCCAGCAGTCCCCTGGCTACGGACTCCAATGAGCAGTTCTTC. It codes for CASSPLATDSNEQFF. The whole variable domain, filled in from reference TRBV2 and TRBJ2-1, reads EPEVTQTPSHQVTQMGQEVILRCVPISNHLYFYWYRQILGQKVEFLVSFYNNEISEKSEIFDDQFSVERPDGSNFTLKIRSTKLEDSAMYFCASSPLATDSNEQFFGPGTRLTVL.

This clone is a singleton in its sample. The chain combines TRBV16 with TRBJ2-5; a possible D gene is TRBD1 (5 bases). This CDR3 has 14 residues. Germline V gene sequence: CDR1 KGHSY, CDR2 FQNENV. Trimming removed 0 bases from V and 1 base from J, with 6 bases in between. CDR3 sequence reads: CASSQSDSQETQYF. DNA for the CDR3: TGTGCCAGCAGCCAATCCGACAGCCAAGAGACCCAGTACTTC.

CDR3: CASSQDSGVRSLTDTQYF. The DNA of the CDR3 is TGTGCCAGCAGCCAAGATTCCGGGGTACGGTCCCTCACAGATACGCAGTATTTT. The rearrangement uses TRBV14 and TRBJ2-3; tentatively, D is TRBD2 (5 bases). The CDR3 is made up of 18 amino acids. Trimming removed 0 bases from V and 2 bases from J, with 18 bases in between. Germline CDR1 SGHDN, CDR2 FVKESK.

J is TRBJ2-1 and V is TRBV4-1, with 12 nucleotides matching TRBD2. Germline lookup yields CDR1 MGHRA and CDR2 YSYEKL. CDR3 size: 17 residues. The V gene end was trimmed by 1 base and the J gene end by 9 bases; junction bases not matched to a gene: 10. CDR3 nucleotide sequence: TGCGCCAGCAGCCAAGGGGGACTAGCGGGCCCCCTAACTGAGCAGTTCTTC. Translating gives CASSQGGLAGPLTEQFF.

The chain is built from TRBV18 and TRBJ2-7; 10 bases line up with TRBD2. This CDR3 has 15 residues. CDR1 and CDR2 from the germline V gene are KGHSH and LQKENI. Germline trimming cut 5 bases from V and 2 bases from J; bases unmatched to any gene: 6. CDR3 region: CASSRTSGATYEQYF. DNA for the CDR3: TGTGCCAGCTCAAGAACTAGCGGGGCCACCTACGAGCAGTACTTC.